Sequencing of this T cell receptor beta chain was carried out in a study of cytomegalovirus exposure and HLA in healthy donors. Turning to the study itself: HLA-typed donors were the source of 82 million or so unique TCRs, which an early data release held.

Findings and limits, study-wide: With high specificity and sensitivity, the classifier reportedly diagnosed cytomegalovirus status.

The PCR contained 60 Vbeta and 13 Jbeta primers. TCRdb keeps only in-frame clones here, not all; method: immunoSEQ multiplex PCR. This sample contains 150,000 to 200,000 clones. Remarks on this clone: The target antigen is unknown.

Between the trimmed V and J ends, which lost 4 bases and 0 bases, there was a span of 16 bases. Germline assignment: CDR1 MGHRA and CDR2 YSYEKL. The CDR3 consists of 17 residues. Sequencing input: PBMCs. The V and J genes are TRBV4-1 and TRBJ1-3; TRBD1 is a possible D gene (6 bases). The TCR comes from a woman aged 55-70 years in good health and CMV-seronegative. The CDR3, as DNA: TGCGCCAGCAGCCGAGCTACAGGGTACCTCTCTGGAAACACCATATATTTT. Translating gives CASSRATGYLSGNTIYF.